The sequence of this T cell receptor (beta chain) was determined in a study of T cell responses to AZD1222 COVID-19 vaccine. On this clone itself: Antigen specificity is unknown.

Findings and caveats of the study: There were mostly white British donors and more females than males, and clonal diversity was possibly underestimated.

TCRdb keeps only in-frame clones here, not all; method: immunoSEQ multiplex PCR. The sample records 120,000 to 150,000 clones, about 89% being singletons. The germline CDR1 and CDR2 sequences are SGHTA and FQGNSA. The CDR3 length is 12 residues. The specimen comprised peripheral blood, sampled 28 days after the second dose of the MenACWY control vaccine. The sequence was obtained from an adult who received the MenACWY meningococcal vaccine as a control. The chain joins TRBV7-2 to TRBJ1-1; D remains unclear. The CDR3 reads CALGGRNTEAFF. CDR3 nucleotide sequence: TGTGCTCTCGGTGGGCGGAACACTGAAGCTTTCTTT.